This paragraph covers one T cell receptor (beta chain) sequence. Generated by immunoSEQ multiplex PCR, the TCRdb table keeps only in-frame clones and is missing some. The sample lists some 160,000 clones; about 88% were seen once. The entry originates in a study of cytomegalovirus exposure and HLA in healthy donors. This CDR3 is 14 amino acids long. V lost 4 bases and J lost 4; bases outside the gene matches: 4. Germline assignment: CDR1 MNHEY and CDR2 SVGAGI. The material sequenced was PBMCs. This sequence was found in a man between 18 and 29 years old in good health and CMV-seronegative. V usage is TRBV6-5 and J usage is TRBJ1-5, with 7 bases fitting TRBD1. CDR3 amino acids: CASSLRQGNQPQHF. The CDR3 DNA reads TGTGCCAGCAGTTTAAGACAGGGTAATCAGCCCCAGCATTTT.